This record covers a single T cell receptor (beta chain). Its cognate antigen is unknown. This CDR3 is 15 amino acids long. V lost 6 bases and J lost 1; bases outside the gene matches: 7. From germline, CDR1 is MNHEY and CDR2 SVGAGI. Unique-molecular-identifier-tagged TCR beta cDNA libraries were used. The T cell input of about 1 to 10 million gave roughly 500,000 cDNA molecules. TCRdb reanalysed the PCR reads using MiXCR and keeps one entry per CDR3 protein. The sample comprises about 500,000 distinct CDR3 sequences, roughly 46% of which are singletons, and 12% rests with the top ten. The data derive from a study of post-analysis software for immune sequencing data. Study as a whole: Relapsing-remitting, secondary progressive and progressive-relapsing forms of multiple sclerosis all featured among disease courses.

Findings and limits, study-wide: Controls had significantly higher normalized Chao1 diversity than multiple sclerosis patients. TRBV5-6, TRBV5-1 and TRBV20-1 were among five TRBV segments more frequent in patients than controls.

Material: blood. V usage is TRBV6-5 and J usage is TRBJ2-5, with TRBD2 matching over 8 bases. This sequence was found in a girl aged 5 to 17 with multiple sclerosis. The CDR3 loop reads CASRTGGGIQETQYF. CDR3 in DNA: TGTGCCAGCAGAACGGGAGGGGGGATCCAAGAGACCCAGTACTTC.